This entry is about one T cell receptor beta chain. Its antigen is unknown. Base qualities were left out, and no much larger clone turns up one base away. This entry comes from a study of CD8 T cells in ankylosing spondylitis (TCRdb year 2017). Regarding the research as a whole: To find TCR variants linked to disease, the study profiled T cell receptor beta repertoires in ankylosing spondylitis patients and healthy donors. In total, the full study cohort was made up of about 99 healthy donors and about two dozen ankylosing spondylitis patients. Peripheral blood was sampled, and synovial fluid was additionally collected from ankylosing spondylitis patients.

From the cysteine through the phenylalanine, the CDR3 covers 15 amino acids. Here the CDR3 DNA is all that survives: 45 bases in frame from base 1. The germline V gene yields SGHNT for CDR1 and YENEEA for CDR2. V was cut back by 1 base and J by 1 base, leaving a gap of 9 bases between them. The sample was run on an Illumina HiSeq 2500. Quantitative 5'-RACE with molecular barcodes was used to prepare TCR beta libraries. In the authors' own workflow: A new computational method based on a probabilistic model of VDJ rearrangement was used to identify disease-linked TCR variants. TCRdb reanalyzed the raw reads on its own, using fastp at Q25 for trimming and MiXCR for clone calling, and kept in-frame beta chains. Each record represents a unique CDR3 protein, reported with the most common genes and DNA among its rows. TCRdb, not the original authors, processed these V and J calls. This sample holds 200,000 to 250,000 distinct CDR3 sequences; 15% to 20% were observed only once. The top ten hold under 55% of the sample.

General conclusions and limits of the study: Blood from ankylosing spondylitis patients appeared to be characterized by a TCR beta motif made up of about 8 highly homologous amino acid variants. Some of the motif variants had been reported before in the synovial fluid and blood of reactive arthritis patients, a finding that suggests common disease-initiation mechanisms. The disease-linked clones were reported as significantly enriched in matched synovial fluid samples from ankylosing spondylitis patients. A CD8+ phenotype was shown by the disease-linked clones, which were found at relatively low frequencies in peripheral blood.

The origin of this receptor is a male donor with ankylosing spondylitis. The sample taken for sequencing was blood, either unsorted or a sorted T cell fraction (not recorded which). Recombination joined TRBV11-3 with TRBJ2-3, with no D gene named confidently. The nucleotide sequence is given as TGTGCCAGCAGCTTAGTGTCCGACCGCACAGATACGCAGTATTTT. This translates into CASSLVSDRTDTQYF. Supplemented by the reference TRBV11-3 and TRBJ2-3 proteins around the CDR3, the complete variable domain is EAGVVQSPRYKIIEKKQPVAFWCNPISGHNTLYWYLQNLGQGPELLIRYENEEAVDDSQLPKDRFSAERLKGVDSTLKIQPAELGDSAVYLCASSLVSDRTDTQYFGPGTRLTVL.